This passage covers 13 T cell receptor beta chains from one sample sequenced in a study of T cell changes during pregnancy in multiple sclerosis. TCRdb keeps only in-frame clones here, not all; method: immunoSEQ multiplex PCR. This table has around 50,000 clones, about nine tenths appearing once. The material sequenced was CD4+ T cells from peripheral blood mononuclear cells, taken in the third trimester of pregnancy. Source of these receptors: a female donor with multiple sclerosis, enrolled in a pregnancy study.

V gene TRBV11-2 combines with J gene TRBJ2-7, with 7 bases fitting TRBD1. The CDR3 sequence is 13 residues long. Germline V gene lookup returns CDR1 SGHAT and CDR2 FQNNGV. J gave up 2 bases and V 6 bases, and 4 bases lay outside the gene matches. As DNA, the CDR3 is TGTGCCAGCAGGGGACAGTACCCCTACGAGCAGTACTTC. Encoded protein: CASRGQYPYEQYF.

This sequence joins TRBV7-6 and TRBJ1-5, with 8 bases identical to TRBD1. Trimming at V came to 2 bases and at J to 7 bases, leaving 7 bases not matched to a gene. The CDR3 runs to 15 residues. Germline lookup yields CDR1 SGHVS and CDR2 FNYEAQ. The CDR3 loop reads CASSLQGAQGQPQHF. CDR3 sequence (DNA): TGTGCCAGCAGCTTACAGGGGGCTCAAGGACAGCCCCAGCATTTT.

The chain joins TRBV11-2 to TRBJ1-4, with 7 bases that match TRBD1. The CDR3 contains 15 residues. The germline V gene encodes CDR1 SGHAT and CDR2 FQNNGV. The V segment lost 5 bases and the J segment 3 bases; nucleotides outside the gene matches: 6. The CDR3 loop reads CASSRTGAANEKLFF. The CDR3 bases are TGTGCCAGCAGCCGTACAGGGGCCGCTAATGAAAAACTGTTTTTT. Full variable domain (rest looked up from reference TRBV11-2 and TRBJ1-4): EAGVAQSPRYKIIEKRQSVAFWCNPISGHATLYWYQQILGQGPKLLIQFQNNGVVDDSQLPKDRFSAERLKGVDSTLKIQPAKLEDSAVYLCASSRTGAANEKLFFGSGTQLSVL.

This rearrangement joins TRBV18 to TRBJ2-7; unclear D gene. The CDR3 length is 12 residues. The germline CDR1 and CDR2 sequences are KGHSH and LQKENI. V lost 2 bases to trimming and J lost 3 bases, with 5 bases between them. The CDR3, as DNA: TGTGCCAGCTCACCAAACAGCTACGAGCAGTACTTC. Encoded protein: CASSPNSYEQYF.

V gene TRBV2 combines with J gene TRBJ2-1, with 10 bases fitting TRBD1. J lost 2 bases, V lost 5 bases, and 3 bases had no gene match. This CDR3 region has 15 residues. Germline CDR1 is SNHLY and CDR2 is FYNNEI. This chain's CDR3 is CASSLDRGTYNEQFF. The DNA of the CDR3 is TGTGCCAGCAGTCTGGACAGGGGGACCTACAATGAGCAGTTCTTC.

Worth noting for this clone: Germline and junction disagree at one end, which may indicate a read error. The chain carries TRBV12-5 and TRBJ2-7, with 9 bases fitting TRBD1. This CDR3 comprises 13 residues. Per the germline V gene, CDR1 is LGHNT and CDR2 is FRNRAP. DNA of the CDR3: TGTGCTAGTGGTTTGGACGGGACAGGGAAGCCCGTTTTC. It translates to CASGLDGTGKPVF.

V gene TRBV11-2 combines with J gene TRBJ2-5, with D perhaps TRBD2 (5 bases). Trimming cost V 3 bases and J 4 bases, with 18 bases left between them. Per the germline V gene, CDR1 is SGHAT and CDR2 is FQNNGV. The CDR3 is 16 residues long. This CDR3 is CASSFVEGRGRETQYF. In nucleotides, the CDR3 is TGTGCCAGCAGCTTTGTTGAGGGAAGAGGAAGAGAGACCCAGTACTTC.

This chain connects TRBV25-1 to TRBJ1-1; 7 nucleotides match TRBD1. CDR3 length: 14 amino acids. CDR1 is MGHDK, CDR2 SYGVNS, per germline. V was clipped by 4 bases and J by 2 bases; unmatched bases: 4. CDR3 in amino acids: CASSGTGQNTEAFF. The CDR3, as DNA: TGTGCCAGCAGTGGGACAGGCCAAAACACTGAAGCTTTCTTT.

The genes are TRBV2 and TRBJ2-3, with 11 positions matching TRBD1. The CDR3 contains 16 residues. CDR1 SNHLY and CDR2 FYNNEI come from the germline V gene. V was pared by 7 bases and J by 4 bases, with 10 bases of the junction left unmatched. This CDR3 is CASNPGQGAFADTQYF. In DNA, the CDR3 is TGTGCCAGCAACCCCGGACAGGGGGCCTTTGCAGATACGCAGTATTTT.

The J gene is TRBJ2-2, the V gene TRBV7-9; TRBD2 might be the D (5 bases). Germline-derived CDR1 and CDR2 are SEHNR and FQNEAQ (reference sequence). There are 15 residues in the CDR3. Trimming left V 8 bases short and J 2 bases short, with 15 bases between. CDR3 in amino acids: CASGSLGGNTGELFF. The CDR3 DNA sequence: TGTGCCAGCGGGAGTTTGGGCGGAAACACCGGGGAGCTGTTTTTT. Drawing the rest from reference TRBV7-9 and TRBJ2-2, the complete variable domain is DTGVSQNPRHKITKRGQNVTFRCDPISEHNRLYWYRQTLGQGPEFLTYFQNEAQLEKSRLLSDRFSAERPKGSFSTLEIQRTEQGDSAMYLCASGSLGGNTGELFFGEGSRLTVL.

This chain uses TRBV11-2 with TRBJ1-1; TRBD1 might be the D (5 bases). This CDR3 contains 12 residues. The V gene's germline CDR1 is SGHAT and CDR2 FQNNGV. Trimming cost V 6 bases and J 5 bases, with 10 bases left between them. The DNA of the CDR3 is TGTGCCAGCAGTACCGGGGGGACTGAAGCTTTCTTT. This gives the protein CASSTGGTEAFF.

The genes are TRBV7-3 and TRBJ2-2, with a tentative D call TRBD1 (6 bases). The germline V and J ends were trimmed by 2 bases and 1 base, with 8 bases remaining between them. Germline CDR1 SGHTA, CDR2 FQGTGA. This CDR3 has 15 residues. For the CDR3, the DNA is TGTGCCAGCAGCTTAGGGGGCCTGAACACCGGGGAGCTGTTTTTT. Protein product: CASSLGGLNTGELFF.

The CDR3 coding sequence is TGTGCCAGCAGCGCTCTACAGGGGGCTGGCACCGGGGAGCTGTTTTTT. It yields the protein CASSALQGAGTGELFF. The chain carries TRBV9 and TRBJ2-2, with 9 bases lining up with TRBD1. Per the germline V gene, CDR1 is SGDLS and CDR2 is YYNGEE. The V gene end was trimmed by 3 bases and the J gene end by 4 bases; junction bases not matched to a gene: 7. The CDR3 is 16 residues long. The full variable domain, completed using reference TRBV9 and TRBJ2-2, is DSGVTQTPKHLITATGQRVTLRCSPRSGDLSVYWYQQSLDQGLQFLIQYYNGEERAKGNILERFSAQQFPDLHSELNLSSLELGDSALYFCASSALQGAGTGELFFGEGSRLTVL.